These 30 T cell receptor beta chains were all obtained from the same sample, sequenced in a study of blood T cells in healthy people across ages. A sample-barcoded 5' primer and a J-beta primer mix were used in a second PCR of about 6 to 11 cycles. TCRdb re-derived calls from the 5' RACE reads in MiXCR, one entry per CDR3 protein. The data show approximately 810,000 distinct CDR3 sequences, 25% to 30% seen once. Specimen: blood. The receptors stem from an elderly woman in good health.

The rearrangement joins TRBV20-1 to TRBJ2-3; 7 bases match TRBD2. CDR3 length: 18 amino acids. Germline V CDR1 and CDR2: DFQATT, SNEGSKA (reference sequence). The J segment lost 5 bases and the V segment lost 3 bases, leaving 20 bases of the junction unmatched. CDR3 nucleotides: TGCAGTGCTAGGCCACGACTAGTGGGGGGGGGATGGGGAGATACGCAGTATTTT. Translated: CSARPRLVGGGWGDTQYF.

This clonotype appeared many times. V and J are TRBV21-1 and TRBJ2-1. TRBV21-1 is termed a pseudogene. This CDR3 comprises 14 residues. CDR3 in amino acids: CASSKGGYYNEQFF. The CDR3, as DNA: TGTGCCAGCAGTAAGGGGGGCTACTACAATGAGCAGTTCTTC.

There are many counts of this clonotype. The rearrangement links TRBV7-2 to TRBJ2-3; D unclear. V lost 0 bases and J lost 0, with 7 bases in between. The CDR3 runs to 15 residues. Germline V CDR1 and CDR2: SGHTA, FQGNSA. The CDR3 bases are TGTGCCAGCAGCTTAGCGAAGGGAAGCACAGATACGCAGTATTTT. Its translation is CASSLAKGSTDTQYF.

The J gene is TRBJ2-4, the V gene TRBV3-1; tentatively, D is TRBD2 (6 bases). The CDR3 loop spans 11 amino acids. Trimming left V 1 base short and J 12 bases short, with 7 bases between. Germline CDR1 and CDR2: LGHDT and YNNKEL (reference sequence). This CDR3 reads CASSQGEAQYF. In nucleotides, the CDR3 is TGTGCCAGCAGCCAAGGGGAGGCTCAGTACTTC. Filled out from reference TRBV3-1 and TRBJ2-4, the complete variable domain reads DTAVSQTPKYLVTQMGNDKSIKCEQNLGHDTMYWYKQDSKKFLKIMFSYNNKELIINETVPNRFSPKSPDKAHLNLHINSLELGDSAVYFCASSQGEAQYFGAGTRLSVL.

The V and J genes are TRBV12-3 or TRBV12-4 and TRBJ2-1; 8 bases agree with TRBD1. The V gene end was trimmed by 5 bases and the J gene end by 5 bases; junction bases not matched to a gene: 5. This CDR3 spans 14 amino acids. In DNA, the CDR3 is TGTGCCAGCAGTCCCAGGGGGCCCCACAATGAGCAGTTCTTC. Its translation is CASSPRGPHNEQFF.

The gene calls are TRBV10-3 and TRBJ1-2; 8 bases are a match to TRBD1. There are 13 residues in the CDR3. V trimming: 3 bases; J trimming: 5 bases; junction bases outside the gene matches: 2. Germline CDR1 reads ENHRY; CDR2 reads SYGVKD. This CDR3 is CAISDGTGYGYTF. For the CDR3, the DNA is TGTGCCATCAGTGATGGGACAGGATATGGCTACACCTTC.

This clonotype showed up many times. This rearrangement joins TRBV6-2 or TRBV6-3 to TRBJ1-2; TRBD1 matches 8 bases. The V gene end was trimmed by 11 bases and the J gene end by 4 bases; junction bases not matched to a gene: 9. The length of the CDR3 is 13 residues. Germline values: CDR1 MNHEY, CDR2 SVGEGT. The CDR3 nucleotides read TGTGCCGCCCGGGACAGGCATCGCTATGGCTACACCTTC. Its protein product is CAARDRHRYGYTF.

The table lists this clonotype with many counts. V gene TRBV7-2 combines with J gene TRBJ2-7; D ambiguous. Trimming pared 2 bases from V and 3 bases from J, leaving 14 bases between. From germline, CDR1 is SGHTA and CDR2 FQGNSA. The CDR3 runs to 15 residues. The CDR3 loop reads CASSLRSGSLYEQYF. The CDR3, as DNA: TGTGCCAGCAGCTTACGTTCAGGTTCCCTCTACGAGCAGTACTTC.

This clonotype was counted a single time. The V and J genes are TRBV20-1 and TRBJ1-2; D is possibly TRBD1 (5 bases). Trimming left V 6 bases short and J 0 bases short, with 14 bases between. Per germline, CDR1 DFQATT and CDR2 SNEGSKA (reference sequence). The CDR3 is 14 residues long. The CDR3 is CSASDSATNYGYTF. DNA of the CDR3: TGCAGTGCCAGCGACAGTGCAACTAACTATGGCTACACCTTC.

About this clonotype: This could be a read error, since a much larger clone is one nucleotide away. This chain connects TRBV29-1 to TRBJ2-7; 9 bases map to TRBD2. This CDR3 region has 14 residues. Germline lookup yields CDR1 SQVTM and CDR2 ANQGSEA. V lost 6 bases to trimming and J lost 7 bases; unmatched junction nucleotides: 13. The CDR3 sequence: CSVSKRGGGNEQYF. The CDR3 DNA sequence: TGCAGCGTCAGCAAACGCGGGGGGGGCAATGAGCAGTACTTC.

The chain is built from TRBV6-5 and TRBJ1-3, with TRBD1 matching over 7 bases. Germline trimming cut 7 bases from V and 2 bases from J; bases unmatched to any gene: 5. CDR3 size: 14 residues. Germline V gene sequence: CDR1 MNHEY, CDR2 SVGAGI. The CDR3 sequence is CASTDRDPGNTIYF. CDR3 bases: TGTGCCAGCACCGACAGGGACCCTGGAAACACCATATATTTT.

J is TRBJ1-1 and V is TRBV7-2; TRBD1 aligns across 9 bases. The J segment lost 11 bases and the V segment lost 4 bases, leaving 8 bases of the junction unmatched. Germline V gene data show CDR1 as SGHTA and CDR2 as FQGNSA. CDR3 length: 13 residues. The CDR3 region is CASSSDRDREAFF. The CDR3 DNA follows: TGTGCCAGCAGCTCCGACCGGGACAGGGAGGCTTTCTTT.

The chain uses TRBV2 and TRBJ2-1; 7 bases fit TRBD1. The J call could be wrong; TRBJ2-7 is a better fit for the DNA end. From germline, CDR1 is SNHLY and CDR2 FYNNEI. This CDR3 is built from 13 residues. The CDR3: CASRQGEYNEQYF. The CDR3 DNA follows: TGTGCCAGCAGGCAGGGGGAATACAATGAGCAGTACTTC.

There are many counts of this clonotype. V and J are TRBV30 and TRBJ1-2; D unresolved. CDR1 is GTSNPN and CDR2 is SVGIG in the germline V gene (reference sequence). The CDR3 has 16 amino acids. V was pared by 0 bases and J by 1 base, with 15 bases between. CDR3 sequence: CAWSVLSVVLNYGYTF. CDR3 nucleotide sequence: TGTGCCTGGAGTGTACTTTCAGTAGTACTTAACTATGGCTACACCTTC.

This clonotype was picked up a small number of times. This sequence joins TRBV14 and TRBJ2-7; possible D gene TRBD1, 6 bases. The CDR3 consists of 14 residues. Germline CDR1 and CDR2: SGHDN and FVKESK. Deletions cut 1 base from V and 1 base from J, with 8 bases between. The CDR3 loop reads CASSQGQVSYEQYF. CDR3 nucleotides: TGTGCCAGCAGCCAAGGACAGGTGTCCTACGAGCAGTACTTC.

The V gene is TRBV12-3 or TRBV12-4, the J gene TRBJ2-1; D assignment may be TRBD1 or TRBD2 (7 bases each). The CDR3 sequence is 14 residues long. The ends were cut back, 5 bases at V and 8 bases at J, with 16 bases in the middle. CDR3 sequence (DNA): TGTGCCAGCAGTCTTACAGGGGAGGGTCATGAGCAGTTCTTC. Residues: CASSLTGEGHEQFF.

The sample holds many counts of this clonotype. This sequence joins TRBV7-9 and TRBJ2-5; D is unresolved. Trimming removed 5 bases from V and 5 bases from J, with 9 bases in between. Per germline, CDR1 SEHNR and CDR2 FQNEAQ (reference sequence). The length of the CDR3 is 12 residues. The CDR3 coding sequence is TGTGCCAGCAGCAAGATACAGGAGACCCAGTACTTC. It codes for CASSKIQETQYF.

On this clonotype: A single base separates this from a much larger clone, so it may be a read error. V and J are TRBV10-3 and TRBJ2-1; no definite D call. The end of the DNA aligns better with TRBJ2-7, so the J call may be wrong. Germline CDR1 and CDR2: ENHRY and SYGVKD. The CDR3 loop spans 12 amino acids. Written as DNA, the CDR3 is TGTGCCATCAGTGAGTTGGAAAATGAGCAGTACTTC. Translating it yields CAISELENEQYF.

This clonotype was detected many times. The chain couples TRBV6-5 to TRBJ2-7; no reliable D call. V was clipped by 7 bases and J by 0 bases, with 10 bases between them. The germline V gene encodes CDR1 MNHEY and CDR2 SVGAGI. CDR3 size: 13 residues. CDR3 residues: CASTQASSYEQYF. The CDR3 DNA reads as TGTGCCAGCACGCAGGCAAGCTCCTACGAGCAGTACTTC.

This clonotype has ten or more counts. The V call is TRBV20-1, the J call TRBJ1-6; possibly TRBD1 for D (5 bases). V was cut by 3 bases and J by 14 bases, with 20 bases left in between. This CDR3 has 14 amino acids. Germline values: CDR1 DFQATT, CDR2 SNEGSKA (reference sequence). CDR3 sequence reads: CSARDGAGGSALHF. The DNA of the CDR3 is TGCAGTGCTAGGGATGGGGCCGGGGGATCGGCCCTCCACTTT.

This clonotype has at least ten counts. The chain links TRBV20-1 to TRBJ2-1; TRBD2 matches 12 bases. The CDR3 extends over 18 amino acids. Germline V gene data show CDR1 as DFQATT and CDR2 as SNEGSKA (reference sequence). The ends lost 2 bases at V and 2 bases at J; junction bases unmatched: 10. The CDR3 DNA is TGCAGTGCTAGATTGTACCAAAGGACTAGCGGGACCTACAATGAGCAGTTCTTC. This codes for CSARLYQRTSGTYNEQFF.

J is TRBJ1-2 and V is TRBV6-2 or TRBV6-3; D is uncertain. The CDR3 has 13 amino acids. CDR1 and CDR2 (germline): MNHEY, SVGEGT. V lost 5 bases and J lost 4, with 11 bases in between. The CDR3 bases are TGTGCCAGCAGTCCCGGCTGGAGCTATGGCTACACCTTC. It is translated as CASSPGWSYGYTF.

This clonotype has a handful of counts. The J gene is TRBJ2-1, the V gene TRBV5-1; 10 nucleotides align to TRBD2. The germline V gene encodes CDR1 SGHRS and CDR2 YFSETQ. The CDR3 length is 16 residues. Germline trimming cut 4 bases from V and 3 bases from J; bases unmatched to any gene: 7. The CDR3 protein is CASSASAGGFYNEQFF. DNA for the CDR3: TGCGCCAGCAGCGCCTCAGCGGGGGGGTTCTACAATGAGCAGTTCTTC.

This clonotype has ten or more counts. The CDR3 sequence: CASSLGAGGDEQYF. In nucleotides, the CDR3 is TGTGCCAGCAGTTTAGGGGCGGGGGGCGACGAGCAGTACTTC. The gene calls are TRBV12-3 or TRBV12-4 and TRBJ2-7, with 8 bases identical to TRBD2. This CDR3 spans 14 amino acids. Losses at the gene ends were 1 base for V and 5 bases for J; bases not matched to a gene: 4.

This clonotype was seen many times. The chain joins TRBV24-1 to TRBJ2-5, with D possibly TRBD1 on 6 matching bases. CDR3 size: 16 residues. The germline gives CDR1 KGHDR, CDR2 SFDVKD. The V and J ends lost 5 bases and 2 bases respectively, with 17 bases between them. This CDR3 reads CATSVGVSGTQETQYF. Here the CDR3 DNA reads TGTGCCACCAGTGTGGGTGTCTCGGGGACACAAGAGACCCAGTACTTC.

At least ten counts were recorded for this clonotype. This CDR3 is CASMGLAIDTQYF. CDR3 nucleotide sequence: TGTGCCAGCATGGGACTAGCAATAGATACGCAGTATTTT. The chain joins TRBV7-2 to TRBJ2-3, with 9 nucleotides matching TRBD2. The trim removed 7 bases at V and 5 bases at J, leaving 4 bases unmatched. The CDR3 is made up of 13 amino acids. CDR1 and CDR2 (germline): SGHTA, FQGNSA.

This chain joins TRBV6-2 or TRBV6-3 and TRBJ2-1, with D unresolved. The DNA matches TRBJ2-7 better at its end, which makes the J call doubtful. Germline lookup yields CDR1 MNHEY and CDR2 SVGEGT. The CDR3 consists of 15 residues. This CDR3 reads CASSYSTDPYNEQYF. CDR3 nucleotides: TGTGCCAGCAGTTATTCTACGGATCCCTACAATGAGCAGTACTTC.

Of note for this clonotype: With a much larger clone just one base away, this may be a read error. The CDR3 DNA reads as TGTGCCATCATAGGTCGACAGGAGGAGACCCAGTACTTC. The encoded protein is CAIIGRQEETQYF. The chain has TRBV10-3 and TRBJ2-7; maybe TRBD1 (6 bases). The end of the DNA fits TRBJ2-5 better, so the J call may be wrong. There are 13 residues in the CDR3. From germline, CDR1 is ENHRY and CDR2 SYGVKD.

The V call is TRBV5-1, the J call TRBJ2-1; 8 bases are shared with TRBD2. Trimming took 4 bases from V and 3 from J; bases not matched to a gene: 12. The germline V gene encodes CDR1 SGHRS and CDR2 YFSETQ. The CDR3 length is 17 residues. CDR3 coding DNA: TGCGCCAGCAGCCCAAAGGTAACGGGAGGGTTCTACAATGAGCAGTTCTTC. Amino acids: CASSPKVTGGFYNEQFF.

This rearrangement joins TRBV29-1 to TRBJ2-6; D remains unclear. The CDR3 consists of 12 residues. Germline CDR1 is SQVTM and CDR2 is ANQGSEA. Trimming took off 6 bases at V and 0 bases at J, with 3 bases between the two ends. The CDR3, as DNA: TGCAGCGTGACCTCTGGGGCCAACGTCCTGACTTTC. Translation gives CSVTSGANVLTF.